This T cell receptor beta chain stems from a study of identical twins. General study points: Rather than following the same donors, the conclusions depended on cross-sectional statistical analysis.

J gave up 6 bases and V 7 bases, and 7 bases lay outside the gene matches. The CDR3 extends over 14 amino acids. Per germline, CDR1 MDHEN and CDR2 SYDVKM. TCRdb re-analysed the 5' RACE reads in MiXCR, keeping a single row per CDR3 protein. Found here are some 270,000 distinct CDR3 sequences, approximately 8.6% of them singletons; the top ten hold approximately 3%. This clonotype has a handful of counts. Its antigen is not identified. This sample also appeared in a second study, on yellow fever vaccine responses in identical twins.

This sequence originates from a woman between 18 and 30 years old in good health. Sequenced sample: CD8+ T cells sorted from blood. The chain is built from TRBV28 and TRBJ2-2, with 8 nucleotides matching TRBD1. The CDR3 is CASIRTGSPGELFF. The DNA of the CDR3 is TGTGCCAGCATACGGACAGGGTCACCCGGGGAGCTGTTTTTT.